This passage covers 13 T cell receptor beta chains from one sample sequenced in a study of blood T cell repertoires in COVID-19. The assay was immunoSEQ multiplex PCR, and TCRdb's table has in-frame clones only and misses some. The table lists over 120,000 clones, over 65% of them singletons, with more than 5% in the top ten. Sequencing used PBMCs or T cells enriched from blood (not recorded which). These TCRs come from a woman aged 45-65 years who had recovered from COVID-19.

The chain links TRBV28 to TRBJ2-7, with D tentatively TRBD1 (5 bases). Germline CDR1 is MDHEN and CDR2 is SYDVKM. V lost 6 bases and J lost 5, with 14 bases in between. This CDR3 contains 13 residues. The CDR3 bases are TGTGCCAGCAGAAGGACATACGACGACGAGCAGTACTTC. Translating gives CASRRTYDDEQYF.

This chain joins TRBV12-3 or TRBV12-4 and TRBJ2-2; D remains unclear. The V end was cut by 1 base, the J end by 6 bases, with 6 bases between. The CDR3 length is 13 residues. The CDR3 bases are TGTGCCAGCAGTTTAGTGCGCTCCGGGGAGCTGTTTTTT. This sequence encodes CASSLVRSGELFF.

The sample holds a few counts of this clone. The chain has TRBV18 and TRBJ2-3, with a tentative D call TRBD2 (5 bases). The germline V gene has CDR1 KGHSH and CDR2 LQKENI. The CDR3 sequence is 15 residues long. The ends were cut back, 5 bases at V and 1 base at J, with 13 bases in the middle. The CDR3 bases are TGTGCCAGCTCAAACTGGGAGATCGGCACAGATACGCAGTATTTT. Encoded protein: CASSNWEIGTDTQYF.

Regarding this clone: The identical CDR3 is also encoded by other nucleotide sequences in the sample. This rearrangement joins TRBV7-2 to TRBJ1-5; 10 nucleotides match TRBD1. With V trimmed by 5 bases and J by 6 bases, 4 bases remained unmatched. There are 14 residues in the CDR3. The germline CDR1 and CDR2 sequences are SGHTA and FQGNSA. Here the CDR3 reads CASSLGTGVQPQHF. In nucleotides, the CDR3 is TGTGCCAGCAGCCTAGGGACAGGGGTTCAGCCCCAGCATTTT.

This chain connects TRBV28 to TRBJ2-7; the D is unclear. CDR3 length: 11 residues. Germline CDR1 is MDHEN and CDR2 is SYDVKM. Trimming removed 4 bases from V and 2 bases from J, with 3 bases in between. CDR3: CASSSAYEQYF. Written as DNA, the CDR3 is TGTGCCAGCAGTTCTGCCTACGAGCAGTACTTC.

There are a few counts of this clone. DNA of the CDR3: TGTGCCAGCAGCCAGGGGGCGCGAGGGAATTCACCCCTCCACTTT. Translated: CASSQGARGNSPLHF. The gene calls are TRBV3-1 (or the pseudogene TRBV3-2) and TRBJ1-6; D is perhaps TRBD1 (6 bases). Trimming left V 3 bases short and J 7 bases short, with 13 bases between. The CDR3 covers 15 residues. The germline V gene has CDR1 LGHDT and CDR2 YNNKEL (reference sequence).

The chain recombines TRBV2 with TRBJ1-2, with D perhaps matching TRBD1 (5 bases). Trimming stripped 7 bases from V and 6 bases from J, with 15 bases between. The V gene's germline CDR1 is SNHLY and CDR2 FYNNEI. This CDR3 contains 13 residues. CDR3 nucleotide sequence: TGTGCCAGCACAATAATACTCAGGGATGGCTACACCTTC. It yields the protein CASTIILRDGYTF. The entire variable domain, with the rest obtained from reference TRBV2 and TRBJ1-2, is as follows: EPEVTQTPSHQVTQMGQEVILRCVPISNHLYFYWYRQILGQKVEFLVSFYNNEISEKSEIFDDQFSVERPDGSNFTLKIRSTKLEDSAMYFCASTIILRDGYTFGSGTRLTVV.

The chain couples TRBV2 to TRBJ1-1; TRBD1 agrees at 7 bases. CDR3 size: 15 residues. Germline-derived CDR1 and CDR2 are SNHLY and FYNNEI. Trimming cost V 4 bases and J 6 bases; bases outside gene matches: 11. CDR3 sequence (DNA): TGTGCCAGCAGTGTTACAGGGGCTAGGGAAGCTGAAGCTTTCTTT. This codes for CASSVTGAREAEAFF.

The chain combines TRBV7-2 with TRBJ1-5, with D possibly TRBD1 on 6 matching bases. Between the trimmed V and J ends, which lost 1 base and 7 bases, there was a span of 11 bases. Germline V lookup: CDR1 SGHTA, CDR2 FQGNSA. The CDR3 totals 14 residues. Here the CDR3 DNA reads TGTGCCAGCAGCTTAGAACAGGGAAGACAGCCCCAGCATTTT. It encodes CASSLEQGRQPQHF.

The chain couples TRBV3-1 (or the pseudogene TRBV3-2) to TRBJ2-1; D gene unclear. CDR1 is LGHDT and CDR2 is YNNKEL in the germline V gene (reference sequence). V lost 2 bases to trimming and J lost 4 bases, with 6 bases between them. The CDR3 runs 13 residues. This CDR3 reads CASSQLRYNEQFF. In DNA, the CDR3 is TGTGCCAGCAGCCAATTACGGTACAATGAGCAGTTCTTC.

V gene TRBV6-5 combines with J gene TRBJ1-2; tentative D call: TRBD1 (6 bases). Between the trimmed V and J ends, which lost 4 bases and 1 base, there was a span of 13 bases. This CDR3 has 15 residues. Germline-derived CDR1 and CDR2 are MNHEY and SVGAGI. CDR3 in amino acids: CASSSPGTFNYGYTF. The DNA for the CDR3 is TGTGCCAGCAGTTCGCCCGGGACATTTAACTATGGCTACACCTTC.

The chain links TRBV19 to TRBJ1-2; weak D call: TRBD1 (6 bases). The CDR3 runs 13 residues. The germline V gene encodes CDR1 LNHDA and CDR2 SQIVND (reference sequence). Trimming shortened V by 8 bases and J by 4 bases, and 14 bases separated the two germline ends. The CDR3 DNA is TGTGCCAGTTCAGACACAGGGCGCTATGGCTACACCTTC. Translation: CASSDTGRYGYTF.

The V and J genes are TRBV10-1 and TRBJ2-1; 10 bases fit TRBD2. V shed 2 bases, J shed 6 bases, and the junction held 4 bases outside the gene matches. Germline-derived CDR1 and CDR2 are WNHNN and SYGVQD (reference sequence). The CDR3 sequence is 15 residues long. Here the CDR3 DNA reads TGCGCCAGCAGTGAGGAACTAGCGGGGATCAATGAGCAGTTCTTC. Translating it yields CASSEELAGINEQFF.